This entry features one T cell receptor beta chain sequence. This specimen comes from a study of Ad26.COV2.S vaccination and SARS-CoV-2 variants. The treatment denotes: about 20 received Ad26.COV2.S at low or high dose, single or two shots; five or six received placebo; per-sample allocation not given. It was on day 63 after the first vaccine or placebo injection that samples were taken. This CDR3 has 15 amino acids. Looked up from germline, CDR1 is KGHSH and CDR2 is LQKENI. V lost 5 bases and J lost 1, with 14 bases in between. TCRdb keeps only in-frame clones here, not all; method: immunoSEQ multiplex PCR. The profile shows around 250,000 clones, about 83% of them singletons.

The receptor was derived from a person aged 18-60 years who received the Ad26.COV2.S COVID-19 vaccine or a placebo. The rearrangement links TRBV18 to TRBJ1-1; D is ambiguous. This specimen consisted of peripheral blood, obtained in a trial of Ad26.COV2.S vaccine versus placebo. CDR3 region: CASSSRANSNTEAFF. The CDR3 bases are TGTGCCAGCTCATCCCGGGCCAATTCGAACACTGAAGCTTTCTTT.